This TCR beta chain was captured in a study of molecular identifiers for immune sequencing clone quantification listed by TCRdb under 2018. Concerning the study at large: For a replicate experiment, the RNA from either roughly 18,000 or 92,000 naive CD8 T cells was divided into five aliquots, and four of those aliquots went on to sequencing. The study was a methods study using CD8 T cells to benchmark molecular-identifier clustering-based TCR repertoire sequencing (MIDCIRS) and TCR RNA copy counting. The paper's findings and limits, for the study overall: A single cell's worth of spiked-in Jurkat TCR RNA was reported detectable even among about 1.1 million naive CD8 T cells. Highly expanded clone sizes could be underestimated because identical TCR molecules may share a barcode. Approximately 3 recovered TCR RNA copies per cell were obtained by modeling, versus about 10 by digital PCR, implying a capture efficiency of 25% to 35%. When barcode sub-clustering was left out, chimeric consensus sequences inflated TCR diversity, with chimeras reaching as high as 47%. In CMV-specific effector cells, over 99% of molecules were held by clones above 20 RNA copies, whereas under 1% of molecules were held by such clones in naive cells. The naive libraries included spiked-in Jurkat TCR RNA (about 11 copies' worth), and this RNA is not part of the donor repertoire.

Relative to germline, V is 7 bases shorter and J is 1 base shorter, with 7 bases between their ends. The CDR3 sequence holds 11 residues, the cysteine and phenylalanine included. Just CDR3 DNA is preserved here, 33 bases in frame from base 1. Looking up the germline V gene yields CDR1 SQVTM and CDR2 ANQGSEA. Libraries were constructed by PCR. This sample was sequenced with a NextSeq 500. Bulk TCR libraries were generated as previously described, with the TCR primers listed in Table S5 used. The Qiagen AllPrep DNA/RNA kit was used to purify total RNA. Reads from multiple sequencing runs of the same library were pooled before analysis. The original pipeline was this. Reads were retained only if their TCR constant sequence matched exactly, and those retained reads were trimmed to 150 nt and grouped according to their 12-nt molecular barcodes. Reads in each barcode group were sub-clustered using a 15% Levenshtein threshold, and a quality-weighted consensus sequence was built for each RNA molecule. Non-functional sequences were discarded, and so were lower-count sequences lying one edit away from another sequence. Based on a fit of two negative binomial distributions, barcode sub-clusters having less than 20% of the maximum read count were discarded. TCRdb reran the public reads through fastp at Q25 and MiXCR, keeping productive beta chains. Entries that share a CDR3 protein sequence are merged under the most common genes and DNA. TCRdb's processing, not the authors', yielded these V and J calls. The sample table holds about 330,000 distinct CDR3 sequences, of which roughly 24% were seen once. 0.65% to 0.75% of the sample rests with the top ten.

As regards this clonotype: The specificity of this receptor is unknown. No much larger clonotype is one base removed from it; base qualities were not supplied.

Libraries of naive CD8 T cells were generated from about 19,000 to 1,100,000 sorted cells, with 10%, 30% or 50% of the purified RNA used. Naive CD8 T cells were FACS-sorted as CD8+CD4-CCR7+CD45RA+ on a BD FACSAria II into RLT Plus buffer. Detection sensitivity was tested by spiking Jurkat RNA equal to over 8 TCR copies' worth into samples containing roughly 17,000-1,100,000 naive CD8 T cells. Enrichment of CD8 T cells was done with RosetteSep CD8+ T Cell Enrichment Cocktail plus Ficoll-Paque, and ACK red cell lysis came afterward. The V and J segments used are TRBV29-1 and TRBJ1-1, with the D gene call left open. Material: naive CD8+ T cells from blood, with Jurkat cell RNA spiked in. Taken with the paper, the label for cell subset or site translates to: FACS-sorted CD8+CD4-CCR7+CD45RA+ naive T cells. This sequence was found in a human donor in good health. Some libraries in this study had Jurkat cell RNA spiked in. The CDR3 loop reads CSATTNTEAFF. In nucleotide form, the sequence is TGCAGCGCCACAACGAACACTGAAGCTTTCTTT.